This TCR beta chain was captured by sequencing in a study of human T cells and chemical hapten exposure. On the study more broadly: Patients' scalps got diphenylcyclopropenone weekly throughout the approximately 25-week study. Patch testing placed 0.01% DPC on the upper back, with readings at 6 days. Among samples, TCR yields varied mainly because of small differences in pooled library volume.

This CDR3 contains 14 residues. Trimming took 3 bases from V and 6 from J; bases not matched to a gene: 7. CDR1 is DFQATT and CDR2 is SNEGSKA in the germline V gene (reference sequence). TCRdb reanalysed the RACE reads using MiXCR and keeps one entry per CDR3 protein. In the table there are about 360,000 distinct CDR3 sequences, around 5% of which are singletons. The time point denotes: patch test 1, 2 weeks after DPC sensitization. Documented treatment: therapeutic diphenylcyclopropenone sensitization with weekly scalp DPC. Those who donated were patients with alopecia, 18 to 70 years of age, and suitable for DPC.

This clonotype originated in a woman in her forties or fifties with alopecia areata. Some clones in this sample may be carry-over from other donors' samples. The source material was whole blood, sampled in connection with sensitization to the hapten diphenylcyclopropenone (DPC). V usage is TRBV20-1 and J usage is TRBJ2-3, with TRBD2 matching 9 bases. CDR3 protein: CSARRREGRDTQYF. The CDR3 coding sequence is TGCAGTGCTAGGCGGCGGGAGGGCCGGGATACGCAGTATTTT.